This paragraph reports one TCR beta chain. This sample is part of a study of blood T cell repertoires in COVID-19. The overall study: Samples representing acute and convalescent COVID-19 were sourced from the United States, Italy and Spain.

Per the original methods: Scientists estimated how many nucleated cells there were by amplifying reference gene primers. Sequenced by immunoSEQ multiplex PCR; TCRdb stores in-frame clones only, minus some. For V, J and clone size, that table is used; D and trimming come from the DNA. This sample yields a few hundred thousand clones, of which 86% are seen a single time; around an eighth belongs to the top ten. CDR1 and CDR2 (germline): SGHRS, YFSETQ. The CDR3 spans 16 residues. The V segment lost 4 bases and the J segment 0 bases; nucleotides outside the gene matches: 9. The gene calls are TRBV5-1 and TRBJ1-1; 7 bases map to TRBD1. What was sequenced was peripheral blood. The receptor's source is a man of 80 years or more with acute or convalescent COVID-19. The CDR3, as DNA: TGCGCCAGCAGCGGATGGGACAGCGTTTTGAACACTGAAGCTTTCTTT. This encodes CASSGWDSVLNTEAFF.